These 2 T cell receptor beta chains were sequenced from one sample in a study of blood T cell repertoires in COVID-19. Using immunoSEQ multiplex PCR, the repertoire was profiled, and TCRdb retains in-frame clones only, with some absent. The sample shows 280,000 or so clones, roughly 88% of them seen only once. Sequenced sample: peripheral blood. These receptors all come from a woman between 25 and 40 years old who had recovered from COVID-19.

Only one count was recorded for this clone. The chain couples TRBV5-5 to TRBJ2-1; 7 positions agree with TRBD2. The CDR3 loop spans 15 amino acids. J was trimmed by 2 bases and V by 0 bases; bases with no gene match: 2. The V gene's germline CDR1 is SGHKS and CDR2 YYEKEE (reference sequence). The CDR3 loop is CASSLEGLPYNEQFF. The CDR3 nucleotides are TGTGCCAGCAGCTTGGAGGGACTACCCTACAATGAGCAGTTCTTC.

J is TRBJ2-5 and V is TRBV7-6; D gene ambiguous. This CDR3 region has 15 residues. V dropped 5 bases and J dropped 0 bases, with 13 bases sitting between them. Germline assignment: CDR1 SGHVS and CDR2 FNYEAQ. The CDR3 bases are TGTGCCAGCAGCCACGCGAGGCAGTACCAAGAGACCCAGTACTTC. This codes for CASSHARQYQETQYF.